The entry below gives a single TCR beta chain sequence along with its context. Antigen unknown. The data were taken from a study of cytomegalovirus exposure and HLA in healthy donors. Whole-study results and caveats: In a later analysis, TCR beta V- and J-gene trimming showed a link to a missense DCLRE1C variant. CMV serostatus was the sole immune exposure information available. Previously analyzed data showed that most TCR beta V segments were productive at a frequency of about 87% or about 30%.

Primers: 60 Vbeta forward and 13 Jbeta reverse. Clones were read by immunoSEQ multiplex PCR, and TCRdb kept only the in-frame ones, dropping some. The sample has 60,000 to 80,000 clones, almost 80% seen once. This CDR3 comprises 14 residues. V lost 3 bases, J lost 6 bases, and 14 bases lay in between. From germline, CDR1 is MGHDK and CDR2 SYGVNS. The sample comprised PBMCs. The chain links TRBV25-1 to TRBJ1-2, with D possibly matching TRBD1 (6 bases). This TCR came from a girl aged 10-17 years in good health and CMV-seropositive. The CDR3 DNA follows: TGTGCCAGCAGTGATAGAGACAGGAGCAATGGCTACACCTTC. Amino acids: CASSDRDRSNGYTF.